This T cell receptor beta chain comes out of a study of blood T cell repertoires in COVID-19. Study summary: Samples taken during acute and convalescent COVID-19 were collected in the United States, Italy and Spain. Sources were T cells, B-cell-depleted T cells, or PBMCs; the material itself was cDNA or gDNA.

Original handling: Amplifying reference gene primers gave estimates of nucleated cell counts. Assay: immunoSEQ multiplex PCR; the TCRdb copy retains only in-frame clones and omits some. V and J calls and clone size are given by that table; D and trimming were obtained from the DNA. This sample yields some 220,000 clones, of which 80% to 90% are seen a single time; about 8.9% belongs to the top ten. This CDR3 region has 12 residues. The germline V gene has CDR1 DFQATT and CDR2 SNEGSKA (reference sequence). V was clipped by 3 bases and J by 4 bases, with 9 bases between them. The source material was peripheral blood. This receptor was obtained from a man aged 50 to 60 with active or convalescent COVID-19. The gene calls are TRBV20-1 and TRBJ1-2; no firm D call. CDR3 DNA: TGCAGTGCTAGTCGCAACACCTATGGCTACACCTTC. The encoded protein is CSASRNTYGYTF.